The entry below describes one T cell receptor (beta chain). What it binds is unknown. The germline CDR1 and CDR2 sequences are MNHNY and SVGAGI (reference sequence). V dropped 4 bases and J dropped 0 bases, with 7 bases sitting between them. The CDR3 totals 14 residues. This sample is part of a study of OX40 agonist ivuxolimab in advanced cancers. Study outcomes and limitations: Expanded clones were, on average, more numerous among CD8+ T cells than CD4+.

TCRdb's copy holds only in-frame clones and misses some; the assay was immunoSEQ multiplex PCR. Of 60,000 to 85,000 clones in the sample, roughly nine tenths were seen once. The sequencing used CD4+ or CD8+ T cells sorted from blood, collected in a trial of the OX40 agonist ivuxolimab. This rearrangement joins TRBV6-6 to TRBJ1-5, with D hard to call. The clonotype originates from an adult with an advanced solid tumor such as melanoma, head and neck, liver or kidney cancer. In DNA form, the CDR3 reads TGTGCCAGCAGTTTCTCCTATAGCAATCAGCCCCAGCATTTT. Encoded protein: CASSFSYSNQPQHF.